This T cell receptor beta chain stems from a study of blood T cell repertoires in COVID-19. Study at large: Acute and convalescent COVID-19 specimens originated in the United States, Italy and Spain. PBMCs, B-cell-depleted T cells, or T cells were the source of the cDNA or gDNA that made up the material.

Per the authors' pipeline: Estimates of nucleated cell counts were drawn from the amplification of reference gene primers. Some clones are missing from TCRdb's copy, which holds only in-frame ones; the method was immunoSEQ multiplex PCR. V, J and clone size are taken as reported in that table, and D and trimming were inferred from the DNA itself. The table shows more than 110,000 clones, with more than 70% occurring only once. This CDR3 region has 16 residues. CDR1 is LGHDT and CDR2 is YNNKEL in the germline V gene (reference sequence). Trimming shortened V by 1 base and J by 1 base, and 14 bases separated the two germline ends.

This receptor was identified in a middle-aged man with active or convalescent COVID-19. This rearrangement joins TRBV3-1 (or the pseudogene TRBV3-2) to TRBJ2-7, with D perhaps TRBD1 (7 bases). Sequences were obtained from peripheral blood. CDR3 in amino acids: CASSQVAGQKSYEQYF. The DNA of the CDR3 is TGTGCCAGCAGCCAAGTGGCGGGACAGAAATCCTACGAGCAGTACTTC.